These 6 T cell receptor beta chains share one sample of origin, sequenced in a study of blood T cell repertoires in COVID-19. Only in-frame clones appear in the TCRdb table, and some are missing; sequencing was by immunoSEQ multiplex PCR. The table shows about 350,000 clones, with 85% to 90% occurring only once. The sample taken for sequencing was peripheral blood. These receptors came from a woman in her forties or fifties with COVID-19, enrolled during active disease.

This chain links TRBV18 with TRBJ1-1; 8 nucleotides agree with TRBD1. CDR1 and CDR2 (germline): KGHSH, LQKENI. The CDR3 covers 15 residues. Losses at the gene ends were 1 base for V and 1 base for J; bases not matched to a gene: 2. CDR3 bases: TGTGCCAGCTCACCACAAACAGGGGGGAACACTGAAGCTTTCTTT. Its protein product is CASSPQTGGNTEAFF.

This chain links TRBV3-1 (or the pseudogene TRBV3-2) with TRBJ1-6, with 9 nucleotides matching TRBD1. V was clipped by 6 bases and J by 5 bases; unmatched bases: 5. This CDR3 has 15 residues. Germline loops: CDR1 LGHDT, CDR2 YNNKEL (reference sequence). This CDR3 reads CASSGTGLHNSPLHF. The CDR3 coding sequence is TGTGCCAGCAGTGGGACAGGGCTTCATAATTCACCCCTCCACTTT.

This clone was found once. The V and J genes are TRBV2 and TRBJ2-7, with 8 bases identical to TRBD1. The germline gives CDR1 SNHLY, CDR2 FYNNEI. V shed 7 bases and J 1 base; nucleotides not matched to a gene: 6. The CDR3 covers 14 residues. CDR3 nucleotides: TGTGCCAGCACTCCAGGACAGGGTTCCTACGAGCAGTACTTC. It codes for CASTPGQGSYEQYF.

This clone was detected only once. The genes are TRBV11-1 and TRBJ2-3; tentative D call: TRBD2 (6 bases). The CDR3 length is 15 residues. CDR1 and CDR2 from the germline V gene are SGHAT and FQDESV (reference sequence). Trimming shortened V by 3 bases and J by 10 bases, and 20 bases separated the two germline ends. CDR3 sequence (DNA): TGTGCCAGCAGCTTCTACGGCGGATCCTGGGGGGCGCAGTATTTT. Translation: CASSFYGGSWGAQYF.

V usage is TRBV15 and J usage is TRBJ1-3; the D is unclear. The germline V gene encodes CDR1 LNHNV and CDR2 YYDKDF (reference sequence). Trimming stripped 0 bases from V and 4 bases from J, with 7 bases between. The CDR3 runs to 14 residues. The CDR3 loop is CATSRDLGGNTIYF. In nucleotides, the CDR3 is TGTGCCACCAGCAGAGATCTCGGGGGAAACACCATATATTTT.

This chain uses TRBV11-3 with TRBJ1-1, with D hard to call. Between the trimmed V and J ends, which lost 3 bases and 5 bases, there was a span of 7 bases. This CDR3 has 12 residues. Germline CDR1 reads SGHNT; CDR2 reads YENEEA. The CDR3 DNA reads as TGTGCCAGCAGCTTCGGCAGGACTGAAGCTTTCTTT. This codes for CASSFGRTEAFF.